These 2 T cell receptor beta chains were sequenced from one sample in a study of blood T cell repertoires in COVID-19. This table comes from immunoSEQ multiplex PCR, and its TCRdb copy is limited to in-frame clones, with some not included. The sample holds 150,000 to 200,000 clones, approximately 86% seen once. Sample: peripheral blood. The receptors were sampled from a man between 65 and 85 years old with acute or convalescent COVID-19.

This chain links TRBV7-2 with TRBJ1-3, with D possibly matching TRBD1 (5 bases). Germline assignment: CDR1 SGHTA and CDR2 FQGNSA. Trimming removed 5 bases at V and 4 bases at J, with 15 bases between. This CDR3 comprises 15 residues. Written as DNA, the CDR3 is TGTGCCAGCAGCCAGAACGGGGCGGGAGGAAACACCATATATTTT. Its protein is CASSQNGAGGNTIYF.

This chain uses TRBV27 with TRBJ1-1; TRBD1 matches 10 bases. The germline V gene encodes CDR1 MNHEY and CDR2 SMNVEV (reference sequence). With 3 bases clipped from V and 0 bases from J, the junction kept 4 bases outside the gene matches. The CDR3 has 16 residues. The CDR3 bases are TGTGCCAGCAGTTTCGTGGGGACAGGGGTGAACACTGAAGCTTTCTTT. The encoded protein is CASSFVGTGVNTEAFF.